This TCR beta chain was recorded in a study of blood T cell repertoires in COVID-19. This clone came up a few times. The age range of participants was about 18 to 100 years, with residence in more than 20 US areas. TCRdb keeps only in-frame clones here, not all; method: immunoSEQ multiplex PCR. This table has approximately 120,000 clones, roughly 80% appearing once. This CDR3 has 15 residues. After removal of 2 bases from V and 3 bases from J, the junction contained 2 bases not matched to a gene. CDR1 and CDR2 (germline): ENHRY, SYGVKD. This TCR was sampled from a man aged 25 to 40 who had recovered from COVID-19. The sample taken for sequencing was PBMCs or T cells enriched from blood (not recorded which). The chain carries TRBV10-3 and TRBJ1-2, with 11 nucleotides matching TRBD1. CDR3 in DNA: TGTGCCATCAGTGAGAGGGGACAGGGGGACTATGGCTACACCTTC. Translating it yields CAISERGQGDYGYTF.